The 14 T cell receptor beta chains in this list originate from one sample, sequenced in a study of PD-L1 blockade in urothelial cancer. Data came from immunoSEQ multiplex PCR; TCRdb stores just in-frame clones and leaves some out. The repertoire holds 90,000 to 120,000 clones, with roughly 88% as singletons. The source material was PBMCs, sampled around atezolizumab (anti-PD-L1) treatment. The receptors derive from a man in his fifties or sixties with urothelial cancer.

CDR3 sequence reads: CASSRGTYNEQFF. CDR3 sequence (DNA): TGCGCCAGCAGCCGCGGGACCTACAATGAGCAGTTCTTC. The chain employs TRBV4-1 and TRBJ2-1, with TRBD2 as a possible D gene (6 bases). The V end was cut by 4 bases, the J end by 2 bases, with 6 bases between. CDR1 MGHRA and CDR2 YSYEKL come from the germline V gene. The CDR3 has 13 residues.

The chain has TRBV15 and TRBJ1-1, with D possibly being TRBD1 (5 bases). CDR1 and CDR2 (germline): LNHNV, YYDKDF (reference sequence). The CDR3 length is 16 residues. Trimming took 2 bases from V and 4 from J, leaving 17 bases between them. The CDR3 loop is CATSRSPQGGRTEAFF. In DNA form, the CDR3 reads TGTGCCACCAGCAGATCCCCCCAGGGAGGGCGCACTGAAGCTTTCTTT.

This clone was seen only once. CDR3 bases: TGTGCCAGCAGGACAGGGATCGGGAACACTGAAGCTTTCTTT. Translation gives CASRTGIGNTEAFF. This chain links TRBV6-5 with TRBJ1-1, with 7 bases matching TRBD1. Germline values: CDR1 MNHEY, CDR2 SVGAGI. The V segment lost 6 bases and the J segment 1 base; nucleotides outside the gene matches: 5. The CDR3 consists of 14 residues.

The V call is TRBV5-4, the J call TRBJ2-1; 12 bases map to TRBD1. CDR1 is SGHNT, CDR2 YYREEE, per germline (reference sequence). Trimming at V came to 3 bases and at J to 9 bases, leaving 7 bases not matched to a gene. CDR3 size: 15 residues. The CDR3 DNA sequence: TGTGCCAGCAGCTCCCCGGGACAGGGGGCCGGTGAGCAGTTCTTC. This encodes CASSSPGQGAGEQFF.

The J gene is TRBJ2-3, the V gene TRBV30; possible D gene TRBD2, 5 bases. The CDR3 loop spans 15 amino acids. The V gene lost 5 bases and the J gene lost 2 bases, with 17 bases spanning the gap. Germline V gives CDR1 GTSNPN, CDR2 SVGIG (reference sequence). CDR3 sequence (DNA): TGTGCCTGGCGTCGGGCAGTGGACTTCACAGATACGCAGTATTTT. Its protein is CAWRRAVDFTDTQYF.

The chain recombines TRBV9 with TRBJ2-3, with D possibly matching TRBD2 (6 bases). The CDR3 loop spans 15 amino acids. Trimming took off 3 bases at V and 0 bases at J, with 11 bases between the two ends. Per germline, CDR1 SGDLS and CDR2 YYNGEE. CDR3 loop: CASSAPGTSTDTQYF. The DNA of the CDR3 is TGTGCCAGCAGCGCACCCGGGACTAGCACAGATACGCAGTATTTT.

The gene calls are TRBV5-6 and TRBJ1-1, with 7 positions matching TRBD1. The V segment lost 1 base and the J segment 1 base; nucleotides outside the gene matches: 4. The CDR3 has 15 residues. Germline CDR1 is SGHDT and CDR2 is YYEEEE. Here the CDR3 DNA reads TGTGCCAGCAGCTTGACGCAGGGGGGGAACACTGAAGCTTTCTTT. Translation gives CASSLTQGGNTEAFF.

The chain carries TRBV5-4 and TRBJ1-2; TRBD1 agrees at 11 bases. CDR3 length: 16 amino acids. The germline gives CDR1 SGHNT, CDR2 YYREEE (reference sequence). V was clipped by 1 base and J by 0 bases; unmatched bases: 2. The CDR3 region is CASSLPGQGANYGYTF. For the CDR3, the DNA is TGTGCCAGCAGCTTGCCGGGACAGGGGGCTAACTATGGCTACACCTTC. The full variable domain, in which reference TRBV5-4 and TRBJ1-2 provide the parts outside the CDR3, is ETGVTQSPTHLIKTRGQQVTLRCSSQSGHNTVSWYQQALGQGPQFIFQYYREEENGRGNFPPRFSGLQFPNYSSELNVNALELDDSALYLCASSLPGQGANYGYTFGSGTRLTVV.

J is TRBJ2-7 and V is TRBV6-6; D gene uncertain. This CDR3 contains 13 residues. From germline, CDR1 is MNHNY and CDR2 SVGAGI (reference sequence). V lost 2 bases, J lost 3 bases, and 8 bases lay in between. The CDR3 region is CASSYTPSYEQYF. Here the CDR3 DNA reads TGTGCCAGCAGTTACACCCCGAGCTACGAGCAGTACTTC.

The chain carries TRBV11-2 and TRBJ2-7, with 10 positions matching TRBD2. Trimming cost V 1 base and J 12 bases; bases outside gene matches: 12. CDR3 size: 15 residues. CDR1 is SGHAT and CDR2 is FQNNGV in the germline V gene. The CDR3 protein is CASSLGPGLAQKGYF. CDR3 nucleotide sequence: TGTGCCAGCAGCTTAGGGCCGGGACTAGCGCAAAAAGGGTACTTC.

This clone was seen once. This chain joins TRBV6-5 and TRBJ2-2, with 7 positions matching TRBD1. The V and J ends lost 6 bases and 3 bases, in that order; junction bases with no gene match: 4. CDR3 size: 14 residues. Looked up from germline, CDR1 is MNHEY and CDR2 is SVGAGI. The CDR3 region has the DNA TGTGCCAGCAGGTTACAGGGGCACACCGGGGAGCTGTTTTTT. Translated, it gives CASRLQGHTGELFF.

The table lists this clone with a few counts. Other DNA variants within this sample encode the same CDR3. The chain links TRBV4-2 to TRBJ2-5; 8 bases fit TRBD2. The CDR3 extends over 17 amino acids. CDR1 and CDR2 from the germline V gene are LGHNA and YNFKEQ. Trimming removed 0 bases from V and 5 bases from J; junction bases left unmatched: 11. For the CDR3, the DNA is TGTGCCAGCAGCCAAGATCCAAGCGGGAGCACCCAGGAGACCCAGTACTTC. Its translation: CASSQDPSGSTQETQYF.

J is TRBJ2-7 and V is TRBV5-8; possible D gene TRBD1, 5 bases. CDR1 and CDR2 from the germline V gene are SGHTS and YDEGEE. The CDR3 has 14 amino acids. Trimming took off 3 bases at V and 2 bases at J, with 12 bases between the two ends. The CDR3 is CASSSIGHAYEQYF. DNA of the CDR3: TGTGCCAGCAGCTCTATCGGACATGCCTACGAGCAGTACTTC.

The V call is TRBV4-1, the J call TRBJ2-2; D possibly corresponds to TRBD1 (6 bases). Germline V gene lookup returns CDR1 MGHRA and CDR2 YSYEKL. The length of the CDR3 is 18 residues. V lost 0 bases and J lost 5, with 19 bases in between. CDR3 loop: CASSQDLIETGYTGELFF. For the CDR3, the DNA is TGCGCCAGCAGCCAAGATCTTATCGAAACAGGGTATACCGGGGAGCTGTTTTTT.